The entry that follows covers one T cell receptor (beta chain) sequence. The naive CD8 population came from CD45RO-negative cells selected for CCR7, without terminally differentiated effector memory CD45RA+ cells. Here immunoSEQ multiplex PCR was the method, and the copy in TCRdb shows in-frame clones only, minus some. Among about 2.1 million clones listed, 93% were seen once. The sample is drawn from a study of shared clonotypes between healthy human individuals. Overall study context: The plates for each donor numbered three CD4 naive, three CD4 memory, two CD8 naive and one CD8 memory.

The CDR3 runs to 15 residues. Germline V gene lookup returns CDR1 PRHDT and CDR2 FYEKMQ (reference sequence). V was pared by 0 bases and J by 7 bases, with 5 bases of the junction left unmatched. Specimen: naive CD8+ T cells from PBMCs. V is TRBV13 and J is TRBJ1-2; TRBD1 matches at 10 bases. The TCR comes from a young man in good health. Some clones in this sample may be carry-over from other donors' samples. The CDR3 bases are TGTGCCAGCAGCTTAGGAGGACAGGGGGTACTTGGCTACACCTTC. Its translation is CASSLGGQGVLGYTF.